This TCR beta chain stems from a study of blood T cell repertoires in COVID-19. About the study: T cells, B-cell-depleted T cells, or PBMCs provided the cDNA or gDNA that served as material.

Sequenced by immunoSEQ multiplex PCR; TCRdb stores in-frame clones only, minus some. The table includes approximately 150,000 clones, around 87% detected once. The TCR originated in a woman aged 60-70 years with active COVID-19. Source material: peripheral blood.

DNA for the CDR3: TGTGCCAGCAGCTTAGTTCGGCCCTTAGCGGGAACCTTGGGAAACATTCAGTACTTC. This translates into CASSLVRPLAGTLGNIQYF. The gene calls are TRBV7-2 and TRBJ2-4; 8 positions agree with TRBD2. Germline V gene sequence: CDR1 SGHTA, CDR2 FQGNSA. Trimming removed 1 base from V and 6 bases from J; junction bases left unmatched: 17. This CDR3 contains 19 residues.